These T cell receptor beta chains were read from a single sample in a study of cytomegalovirus exposure and HLA in healthy donors. Sequencing used immunoSEQ multiplex PCR; TCRdb keeps in-frame clones, though not all of them. The table shows 70,000 or so clones, with 94% occurring only once. The specimen sequenced was PBMCs. The receptors come from a woman aged 18-29 years in good health and CMV-seropositive. Both conserved end residues are part of each CDR3. The D gene is left open where the match is weak. Clone sizes are given selectively: once, few, many, or a class where the clone is expanded.

j_call: TRBJ1-2
clone_size: NA
v_call: TRBV6-5
d_call: TRBD1
cdr3_aa: CASSYPGGDGYTF
cdr3_nt: TGTGCCAGCAGTTACCCAGGGGGAGATGGCTACACCTTC

j_call: TRBJ2-5
clone_size: NA
v_call: TRBV7-9
d_call: NA
cdr3_aa: CASSLIQGAGETQYF
cdr3_nt: TGTGCCAGCAGCTTAATACAAGGGGCTGGCGAGACCCAGTACTTC

j_call: TRBJ2-7
clone_size: NA
v_call: TRBV27
d_call: TRBD2
cdr3_aa: CASSPLEREVEEQYF
cdr3_nt: TGTGCCAGCAGTCCCCTGGAGCGGGAGGTTGAAGAGCAGTACTTC

j_call: TRBJ1-3
clone_size: NA
v_call: TRBV29-1
d_call: NA
cdr3_aa: CSGVGVGNTIYF
cdr3_nt: TGCAGCGGAGTAGGGGTTGGAAACACCATATATTTT

j_call: TRBJ2-1
clone_size: NA
v_call: TRBV4-2
d_call: NA
cdr3_aa: CASSQEPLPYHEQFF
cdr3_nt: TGTGCCAGCAGCCAAGAACCCCTTCCCTACCATGAGCAGTTCTTC

j_call: TRBJ2-1
clone_size: NA
v_call: TRBV10-2
d_call: TRBD2
cdr3_aa: CASSETPLAGEYNEQFF
cdr3_nt: TGCGCCAGCAGTGAGACCCCCCTAGCGGGAGAGTACAATGAGCAGTTCTTC

j_call: TRBJ2-7
clone_size: NA
v_call: TRBV6-6
d_call: NA
cdr3_aa: CASSYSAGATYEQYF
cdr3_nt: TGTGCCAGCAGTTACTCGGCAGGGGCTACTTACGAGCAGTACTTC

j_call: TRBJ2-3
clone_size: NA
v_call: TRBV7-9
d_call: TRBD2
cdr3_aa: CASSLLAVGPSTDTQYF
cdr3_nt: TGTGCCAGCAGCCTACTAGCGGTGGGGCCTAGCACAGATACGCAGTATTTT

j_call: TRBJ2-2
clone_size: NA
v_call: TRBV30
d_call: TRBD1
cdr3_aa: CAWLQGVGTGELFF
cdr3_nt: TGTGCCTGGCTCCAGGGGGTAGGGACCGGGGAGCTGTTTTTT

j_call: TRBJ1-2
clone_size: NA
v_call: TRBV4-1
d_call: TRBD1
cdr3_aa: CASSQRDRGHGYTF
cdr3_nt: TGCGCCAGCAGCCAACGAGACAGGGGCCATGGCTACACCTTC

j_call: TRBJ1-1
clone_size: NA
v_call: TRBV30
d_call: TRBD1
cdr3_aa: CAWSGGQGAIRNTEAFF
cdr3_nt: TGTGCCTGGAGTGGGGGACAGGGGGCTATTAGGAACACTGAAGCTTTCTTT

j_call: TRBJ2-3
clone_size: few
v_call: TRBV6-1
d_call: NA
cdr3_aa: CASSEGAGSTDTQYF
cdr3_nt: TGTGCCAGCAGTGAGGGGGCAGGGAGTACAGATACGCAGTATTTT

j_call: TRBJ2-7
clone_size: NA
v_call: TRBV19
d_call: TRBD2
cdr3_aa: CASSKTSGNYEQYF
cdr3_nt: TGTGCCAGTAGTAAGACTAGCGGGAACTACGAGCAGTACTTC

j_call: TRBJ2-1
clone_size: NA
v_call: TRBV2
d_call: TRBD2
cdr3_aa: CASSLGLAGGTEQFF
cdr3_nt: TGTGCCAGCAGCTTGGGACTAGCGGGAGGGACTGAGCAGTTCTTC

j_call: TRBJ2-7
clone_size: NA
v_call: TRBV9
d_call: TRBD1
cdr3_aa: CASSVEDRGLSEQYF
cdr3_nt: TGTGCCAGCAGCGTTGAGGACAGGGGATTGTCCGAGCAGTACTTC

j_call: TRBJ2-2
clone_size: NA
v_call: TRBV10-1
d_call: NA
cdr3_aa: CASRASGADPNTGELFF
cdr3_nt: TGCGCCAGCAGAGCCTCTGGGGCCGACCCGAACACCGGGGAGCTGTTTTTT

j_call: TRBJ2-5
clone_size: NA
v_call: TRBV2
d_call: TRBD2
cdr3_aa: CASSPTGGETQYF
cdr3_nt: TGTGCCAGTTCCCCGACGGGAGGAGAGACCCAGTACTTC

j_call: TRBJ1-1
clone_size: NA
v_call: TRBV2
d_call: NA
cdr3_aa: CASSKGGFEAFF
cdr3_nt: TGTGCCAGCTCTAAAGGGGGATTTGAAGCTTTCTTT